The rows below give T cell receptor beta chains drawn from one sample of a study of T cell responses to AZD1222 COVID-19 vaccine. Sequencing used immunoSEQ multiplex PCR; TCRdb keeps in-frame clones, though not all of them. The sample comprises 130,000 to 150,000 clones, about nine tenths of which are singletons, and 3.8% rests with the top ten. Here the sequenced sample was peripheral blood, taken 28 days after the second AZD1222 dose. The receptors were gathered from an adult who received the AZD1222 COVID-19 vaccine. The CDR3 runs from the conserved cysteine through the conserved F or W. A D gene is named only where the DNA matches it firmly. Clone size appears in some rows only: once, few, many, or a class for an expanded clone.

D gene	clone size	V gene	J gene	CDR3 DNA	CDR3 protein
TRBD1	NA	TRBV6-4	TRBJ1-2	TGTGCCAGCAGTGACTGGAGGACAGGGAACTATGGCTACACCTTC	CASSDWRTGNYGYTF
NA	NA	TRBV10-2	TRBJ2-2	TGCGCCAGCAGTGTAGCACCCGGGGAGCTGTTTTTT	CASSVAPGELFF
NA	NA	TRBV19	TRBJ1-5	TGTGCCAGTAGTATATCGTCAGGGGTCTTACGGTCAGGGGACAATCAGCCCCAGCATTTT	CASSISSGVLRSGDNQPQHF
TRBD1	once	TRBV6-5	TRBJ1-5	TGTGCCACCCAATCCCGACAGGGGATCGATCAGCCCCAGCATTTT	CATQSRQGIDQPQHF
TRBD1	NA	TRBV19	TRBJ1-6	TGTGCCAGTAGTATAACTCCAGGGGGAGAATCACCCCTCCACTTT	CASSITPGGESPLHF
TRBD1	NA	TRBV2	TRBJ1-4	TGTGCCAGCAGCCTCCAGGGGGGACTTAATGAAAAACTGTTTTTT	CASSLQGGLNEKLFF
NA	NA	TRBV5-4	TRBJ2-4	TGTGCCAGCAGCAGCGTAGGGAGCATTCAGTACTTC	CASSSVGSIQYF
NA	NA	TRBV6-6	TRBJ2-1	TGTGCCAGCAGTTACGACGCTGGGGGCGGTGAGCAGTTCTTC	CASSYDAGGGEQFF
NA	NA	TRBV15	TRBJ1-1	TGTGCCACCAGCAGAGTTTTCGGAGAGAACACTGAAGCTTTCTTT	CATSRVFGENTEAFF
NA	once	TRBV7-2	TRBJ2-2	TGTGCCAGCAGCAAACAGGACTTGGACACCGGGGAGCTGTTTTTT	CASSKQDLDTGELFF
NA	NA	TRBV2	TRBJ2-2	TGTGCCAGCAGTGTGGGGACGGCGAACACCGGGGAGCTGTTTTTT	CASSVGTANTGELFF
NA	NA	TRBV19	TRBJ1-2	TGTGCCAGTAACATTCCCACGAGGGACTATGGCTACACCTTC	CASNIPTRDYGYTF
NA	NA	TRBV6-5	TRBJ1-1	TGTGCCAGCAGTTACCGGGGGCCCGGCGCTGAAGCTTTCTTT	CASSYRGPGAEAFF
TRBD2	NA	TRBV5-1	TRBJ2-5	TGCGCCAGCAGCCCCTTCGGGGCGGGGGAAGAGACCCAGTACTTC	CASSPFGAGEETQYF
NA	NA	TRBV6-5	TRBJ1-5	TGTGCCAGCAGACGAAAGGGGACCGGCAATCAGCCCCAGCATTTT	CASRRKGTGNQPQHF
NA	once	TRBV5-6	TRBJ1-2	TGTGCCAGCACCCTCCCCCCGGGGGGTAGCTACACCTTC	CASTLPPGGSYTF
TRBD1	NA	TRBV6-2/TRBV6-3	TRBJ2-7	TGTGCCAGCAGTTACACCGGACAGGGAACCGAGCAGTACTTC	CASSYTGQGTEQYF
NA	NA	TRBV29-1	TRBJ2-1	TGCAGCGTCGCTATGGGGGGAGGCAGCTACAATGAGCAGTTCTTC	CSVAMGGGSYNEQFF
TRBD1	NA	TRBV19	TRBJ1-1	TGTGCCAGTATCCCTTTCCCCATTTTTGGACAGGAAGGTTACGGCGCTTTCTTT	CASIPFPIFGQEGYGAFF
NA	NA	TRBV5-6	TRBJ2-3	TGTGCCAGCAGCTTGGGACCACTTTTTCGTAGCACAGATACGCAGTATTTT	CASSLGPLFRSTDTQYF
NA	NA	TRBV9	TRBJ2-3	TGTGCCAGCAGCGTAGCTGTGTCGACAGATACGCAGTATTTT	CASSVAVSTDTQYF
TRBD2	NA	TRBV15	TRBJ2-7	TGTGCCACTGGGGCTAGCGGGAACGTCTACTACGAGCAGTACTTC	CATGASGNVYYEQYF
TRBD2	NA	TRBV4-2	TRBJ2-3	TGTGCCAGCAGCCAAGAGGGCTCGGGGGGGGTCAGAACAGATACGCAGTATTTT	CASSQEGSGGVRTDTQYF
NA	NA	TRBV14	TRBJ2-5	TGTGCCAGCAGCCCCGGGCAGTACCAAGAGACCCAGTACTTC	CASSPGQYQETQYF
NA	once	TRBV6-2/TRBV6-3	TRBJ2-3	TGTGCCAGCAGTTTTGCGGGGGCTAGCACAGATACGCAGTATTTT	CASSFAGASTDTQYF
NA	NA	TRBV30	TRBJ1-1	TGTGCCTGGGCCCAGTCCCTCGGGGCTGAAGCTTTCTTT	CAWAQSLGAEAFF
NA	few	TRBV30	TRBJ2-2	TGTGCCTGGAGACAGTATACCGGGGAGCTGTTTTTT	CAWRQYTGELFF